The clone carrying this TCR beta chain has only a few counts. TCR beta CDR3 regions were amplified from RNA transcripts. HTBI primers primed a first-round RT-PCR, and a second-round multiplex PCR followed. Via MiXCR, TCRdb re-called the multiplex PCR reads, giving one row per CDR3 protein. The table includes roughly 410,000 distinct CDR3 sequences, 15% detected once. This specimen belongs to a study of Graves' ophthalmopathy and Graves' hyperthyroidism. Germline CDR1 LGHNA, CDR2 YNFKEQ. This CDR3 contains 16 residues. Trimming left V 2 bases short and J 9 bases short, with 17 bases between. Sample: peripheral blood. The source is a woman aged 18-29 years with stable Graves' hyperthyroidism. This rearrangement joins TRBV4-2 to TRBJ1-6, with D maybe TRBD1 (5 bases). The CDR3 DNA is TGTGCCAGCAGCCAAAGGTTGAGGGACCAGGGTTCACCCCTCCACTTT. Translated, it gives CASSQRLRDQGSPLHF.